This is a list of T cell receptor beta chains from one sample in a study of blood T cells in healthy people across ages. Via MiXCR, TCRdb re-called the 5' RACE reads, giving one row per CDR3 protein. The table lists 1.5 million to 2 million distinct CDR3 sequences, around 50% of them singletons. Material: blood. The source of these receptors is a woman aged 40 to 50 in good health. CDR3s include the opening cysteine and the closing phenylalanine or tryptophan. A D gene is named only where the DNA matches it firmly. Size is stated for part of the rows, as once, few or many counts, or as a class when the clone is expanded.

v_gene: TRBV4-1
d_gene: NA
abundance: few
j_gene: TRBJ2-7
CDR3aa: CASSFRDGAYEQYF

v_gene: TRBV7-2
d_gene: NA
abundance: few
j_gene: TRBJ1-2
CDR3aa: CASSLRDTNYGYTF

v_gene: TRBV7-2
d_gene: NA
abundance: NA
j_gene: TRBJ2-2
CDR3aa: CASSLLLGTGELFF

v_gene: TRBV6-2/TRBV6-3
d_gene: NA
abundance: NA
j_gene: TRBJ1-2
CDR3aa: CASSYAAVSNYGYTF

v_gene: TRBV4-1
d_gene: NA
abundance: NA
j_gene: TRBJ2-5
CDR3aa: CASSSPAFLRGGPEETQYF

v_gene: TRBV20-1
d_gene: TRBD2
abundance: NA
j_gene: NA
CDR3aa: CSARAPGLATRPDEQYF

v_gene: TRBV5-1
d_gene: TRBD2
abundance: NA
j_gene: TRBJ2-1
CDR3aa: CASSLEGLPSLGSYNEQFF

v_gene: TRBV2
d_gene: TRBD2
abundance: NA
j_gene: TRBJ2-5
CDR3aa: CASSSGLERKETQYF

v_gene: TRBV5-1
d_gene: NA
abundance: NA
j_gene: TRBJ1-2
CDR3aa: CASSSDTYYGYTF

v_gene: TRBV6-1
d_gene: NA
abundance: NA
j_gene: TRBJ1-2
CDR3aa: CASSGVFGVTSGYGYTF

v_gene: TRBV7-2
d_gene: NA
abundance: NA
j_gene: TRBJ2-7
CDR3aa: CASSVFASYHEQYF

v_gene: TRBV19
d_gene: NA
abundance: NA
j_gene: TRBJ2-5
CDR3aa: CASSMGMWETQYF

v_gene: TRBV9
d_gene: NA
abundance: few
j_gene: TRBJ2-3
CDR3aa: CASSVGGFTDTQYF

v_gene: TRBV4-1
d_gene: TRBD2
abundance: NA
j_gene: TRBJ2-2
CDR3aa: CASSQEKLAGGPGELFF

v_gene: TRBV20-1
d_gene: NA
abundance: NA
j_gene: TRBJ2-5
CDR3aa: CSASAPGETQYF

v_gene: TRBV6-2/TRBV6-3
d_gene: TRBD1
abundance: few
j_gene: NA
CDR3aa: CASRDFGTGETQYF

v_gene: TRBV7-2
d_gene: TRBD2
abundance: NA
j_gene: TRBJ2-5
CDR3aa: CASSLKREGWRYF

v_gene: TRBV7-2
d_gene: TRBD1
abundance: few
j_gene: TRBJ2-7
CDR3aa: CASSPQGQQNSYEQYF

v_gene: TRBV20-1
d_gene: NA
abundance: NA
j_gene: TRBJ2-1
CDR3aa: CSASPPPRTAYNKQFF

v_gene: TRBV27
d_gene: NA
abundance: NA
j_gene: TRBJ1-4
CDR3aa: CASSSRWGGTNEKLFF

v_gene: TRBV7-9
d_gene: NA
abundance: many
j_gene: TRBJ1-4
CDR3aa: CASSSRDANEKLFF

v_gene: TRBV20-1
d_gene: TRBD1
abundance: NA
j_gene: TRBJ1-1
CDR3aa: CSAREDRGMNTEAFF

v_gene: TRBV15
d_gene: NA
abundance: few
j_gene: TRBJ2-4
CDR3aa: CATSRSRDIQYF

v_gene: TRBV6-5
d_gene: TRBD2
abundance: NA
j_gene: TRBJ2-7
CDR3aa: CASSYRTSGYEQYF

v_gene: TRBV6-5
d_gene: NA
abundance: NA
j_gene: TRBJ2-5
CDR3aa: CASSHRGLQGETQYF

v_gene: TRBV15
d_gene: NA
abundance: few
j_gene: NA
CDR3aa: CATSGWVGGEETQYF

v_gene: TRBV9
d_gene: NA
abundance: NA
j_gene: TRBJ2-1
CDR3aa: CASSVGGGRGNEQFF

v_gene: TRBV12-3/TRBV12-4
d_gene: TRBD1
abundance: NA
j_gene: TRBJ2-7
CDR3aa: CASSLGEDRDEQYF

v_gene: TRBV24-1
d_gene: NA
abundance: NA
j_gene: TRBJ1-1
CDR3aa: CATRVGGENTEAFF

v_gene: TRBV12-5
d_gene: NA
abundance: NA
j_gene: TRBJ1-1
CDR3aa: CASGFSRGAEAFF

v_gene: TRBV6-6
d_gene: NA
abundance: NA
j_gene: NA
CDR3aa: CASSYSSGLGETQYF

v_gene: TRBV13
d_gene: NA
abundance: NA
j_gene: TRBJ1-2
CDR3aa: CASSPGLRRNYGYTF

v_gene: TRBV28
d_gene: NA
abundance: NA
j_gene: TRBJ2-7
CDR3aa: CASTTSGGHYEQYF

v_gene: TRBV18
d_gene: NA
abundance: NA
j_gene: TRBJ2-1
CDR3aa: CASSVTDSSNEQFF

v_gene: TRBV7-6
d_gene: TRBD1
abundance: once
j_gene: TRBJ2-1
CDR3aa: CASSRTRTGTGTYNEQFF

v_gene: TRBV29-1
d_gene: TRBD1
abundance: NA
j_gene: TRBJ1-2
CDR3aa: CSVEAGQGLRGYTF

v_gene: TRBV6-4
d_gene: NA
abundance: NA
j_gene: NA
CDR3aa: CASSQDQAFSYNEQYF

v_gene: TRBV12-3/TRBV12-4
d_gene: NA
abundance: NA
j_gene: TRBJ2-1
CDR3aa: CASSPATRSYNEQFF

v_gene: TRBV28
d_gene: NA
abundance: NA
j_gene: TRBJ2-4
CDR3aa: CASSQTGELAKNIQYF

v_gene: TRBV20-1
d_gene: NA
abundance: NA
j_gene: TRBJ2-1
CDR3aa: CSASGDSYEQFF

v_gene: TRBV28
d_gene: TRBD2
abundance: few
j_gene: TRBJ2-3
CDR3aa: CASRGRTGGLTDTQYF

v_gene: TRBV4-3
d_gene: TRBD2
abundance: NA
j_gene: TRBJ2-3
CDR3aa: CASSRTSGGVPDTQYF

v_gene: TRBV7-9
d_gene: NA
abundance: few
j_gene: TRBJ2-6
CDR3aa: CASSLSGAPGANVLTF

v_gene: TRBV7-9
d_gene: NA
abundance: few
j_gene: TRBJ2-1
CDR3aa: CASSPPEGRVEQFF

v_gene: TRBV5-1
d_gene: NA
abundance: few
j_gene: TRBJ2-5
CDR3aa: CASSLGLTNQETQYF

v_gene: TRBV7-2
d_gene: TRBD1
abundance: once
j_gene: TRBJ1-5
CDR3aa: CASSLTGTGGNQPQHF

v_gene: TRBV5-1
d_gene: TRBD2
abundance: NA
j_gene: TRBJ2-1
CDR3aa: CASSALLANEQFF

v_gene: TRBV7-2
d_gene: NA
abundance: NA
j_gene: TRBJ2-5
CDR3aa: CASSLGLGRVQETQYF